A single sample is the source of the 18 T cell receptor beta chains below, sequenced in a study of tumor-infiltrating lymphocytes in primary liver carcinoma. TCR beta cDNA was reverse-transcribed from around 0.55 ug of total RNA. The reaction used a constant-region primer and ProtoScript II reverse transcriptase. Sequencing libraries for TCR beta derived from three nested multiplex PCR rounds that used slightly modified ARM-PCR. A C-beta reverse primer and TRBV1-TRBV30 forward primers served in each of the first two PCR rounds, at ten to eleven cycles apiece. One entry per CDR3 protein results from TCRdb running MiXCR on the multiplex PCR reads. The sample consists of about 78,000 distinct CDR3 sequences, around 75% of them appearing once. DNA and RNA were both co-extracted from approximately 20-30 mg of bulk tissue that had not been sorted. The sample was liver tumor tissue from sampling region 4. Subset in this sample: tumor region T4, right-lateral pole. The receptor set was obtained from a woman aged 60 to 75 with primary liver carcinoma and hepatitis B virus infection.

Sample share makes this clonotype medium-sized. The junction shows a germline mismatch at one end, possibly a read error. The V call is TRBV11-2, the J call TRBJ2-3; D unresolved. There are 12 residues in the CDR3. Germline V gene sequence: CDR1 SGHAT, CDR2 FQNNGV. Written as DNA, the CDR3 is TGTGCCAGCAGCCCCTCTGGAGATGCGCAGTATTTT. This translates into CASSPSGDAQYF.

The rearrangement joins TRBV6-5 to TRBJ2-7, with D perhaps being TRBD1 or TRBD2 (5 bases each). V was shortened by 9 bases and J by 11 bases, with 23 bases between the two germline ends. CDR1 is MNHEY, CDR2 SVGAGI, per germline. The CDR3 runs to 13 residues. The CDR3 protein is CASSPHPGGEEYF. In DNA form, the CDR3 reads TGTGCCAGTAGCCCTCACCCTGGGGGAGAGGAGTACTTC.

About this clonotype: A junction boundary mismatches the germline segment, possibly from a read error. J is TRBJ2-7 and V is TRBV28; 7 positions match TRBD2. The germline V gene has CDR1 MDHEN and CDR2 SYDVKM. CDR3 length equals 15 residues. The CDR3: CASSQTRGGRNEQYF. The DNA for the CDR3 is TGTGCTAGCAGCCAAACCCGCGGGGGACGCAACGAGCAGTACTTC.

About this clonotype itself: The junction differs from germline at one of its ends, possibly a read error. The rearrangement uses TRBV4-2 and TRBJ2-1; D may correspond to TRBD1 or TRBD2 (6 bases each). The germline V gene encodes CDR1 LGHNA and CDR2 YNFKEQ. The CDR3 spans 15 residues. CDR3 sequence: CASSQEEGGYKEQFF. The DNA of the CDR3 is TGTGCCAGCAGTCAGGAGGAGGGGGGTTACAAAGAGCAGTTCTTC.

As regards this clonotype: The junction does not match germline at one end; this may be a read error. The rearrangement joins TRBV5-1 to TRBJ2-3; 8 positions match TRBD2. CDR1 and CDR2 from the germline V gene are SGHRS and YFSETQ. The CDR3 is made up of 17 amino acids. The CDR3: CANSFAVAGWSTGTQYF. The DNA for the CDR3 is TGCGCCAACAGCTTCGCGGTAGCGGGGTGGAGCACAGGTACGCAGTATTTT.

With respect to this clonotype: A read error may account for a junction end that differs from germline. The chain uses TRBV6-1 and TRBJ2-2, with D tentatively TRBD2 (6 bases). The germline CDR1 and CDR2 sequences are MNHNS and SASEGT. This CDR3 is 16 amino acids long. DNA for the CDR3: TGTGCTAGCAGTCGATCGCGGGATGTGGACACCGGGGAGCTGTTTTTT. Amino acid sequence: CASSRSRDVDTGELFF.

Regarding this clonotype: One junction end does not reproduce the germline sequence, and a read error may be involved. The genes are TRBV11-3 and TRBJ2-1, with unresolved D. The CDR3 is 17 residues long. Germline V CDR1 and CDR2: SGHNT, YENEEA. This CDR3 is CASNLGFDGLSYNEQSF. CDR3 in DNA: TGTGCCAGCAACTTAGGGTTCGACGGGCTTTCCTACAATGAGCAGTCCTTC.

The chain is built from TRBV20-1 and TRBJ2-1; a weak D match, TRBD2 (7 bases). Trimming left V 0 bases short and J 0 bases short, with 15 bases between. From germline, CDR1 is DFQATT and CDR2 SNEGSKA (reference sequence). The CDR3 consists of 17 residues. CDR3 sequence (DNA): TGCAGTGCTAGAGATCATGGGGGGGCTAGCTCCTACAATGAGCAGTTCTTC. Translating it yields CSARDHGGASSYNEQFF.

Regarding this clonotype: At one end the junction does not follow the germline gene, possibly because of a read error. V is TRBV10-3 and J is TRBJ1-5, with unresolved D. CDR1 is ENHRY and CDR2 is SYGVKD in the germline V gene. The CDR3 is made up of 13 amino acids. CDR3 nucleotides: TGTGCCATCTGTGAGTCTCAAGATCAGCCCCAGCATTTT. Encoded protein: CAICESQDQPQHF.

Regarding this clonotype: The conserved final phenylalanine or tryptophan is absent from the CDR3, which likely points to a read error. The chain couples TRBV5-1 to TRBJ2-3, with D maybe TRBD1 (6 bases). Trimming pared 2 bases from V and 2 bases from J, leaving 15 bases between. This CDR3 region has 16 residues. The germline CDR1 and CDR2 sequences are SGHRS and YFSETQ. The CDR3 region has the DNA TGCGCCAGCAGCTTATCCGGACAGACTAACACAGATACGCAGTATCTT. Translating gives CASSLSGQTNTDTQYL.

A word on this clonotype: The conserved final phenylalanine or tryptophan is absent from the CDR3, which likely points to a read error. V and J are TRBV6-1 and TRBJ1-2, with a weak D call TRBD1 (5 bases). Germline V gives CDR1 MNHNS, CDR2 SASEGT. The CDR3 is 15 amino acids. The CDR3 here is CASSGISQDLYGYTS. The CDR3 DNA reads as TGTGCCAGCAGTGGAATTTCACAGGATCTTTATGGTTACACCTCC.

As regards this clonotype: The junction differs from germline at one of its ends, possibly a read error. The CDR3 DNA reads as TGTGCAAGGAGACCGAGCCTTGACACCGGGAAGCTGTTTTTT. As protein: CARRPSLDTGKLFF. This chain joins TRBV11-1 and TRBJ2-2; D possibly corresponds to TRBD2 (5 bases). The CDR3 is 14 residues long. Germline V lookup: CDR1 SGHAT, CDR2 FQDESV (reference sequence).

Worth noting for this clonotype: A read error is possible here, since a much larger clone lies one base away. The V call is TRBV24-1, the J call TRBJ1-5, with unresolved D. The CDR3 sequence is 13 residues long. Germline V CDR1 and CDR2: KGHDR, SFDVKD. CDR3 nucleotides: TGTGTCACCAGTGATTTGATCGATCAGCCCCAGCATTTT. Translation gives CVTSDLIDQPQHF.

Worth noting for this clonotype: A read error may explain this, as a much larger clone is one base away. This CDR3 is CASSIRRLPGLAGGTDTQYF. The CDR3 DNA is TGTGCCAGCAGCATCAGAAGATTACCGGGACTAGCGGGAGGGACAGATACGCAGTATTTT. This rearrangement joins TRBV7-8 to TRBJ2-3; TRBD2 agrees at 16 bases. After removal of 5 bases from V and 3 bases from J, the junction contained 14 bases not matched to a gene. The CDR3 is 20 residues long. Germline V lookup: CDR1 SGHVS, CDR2 FQNEAQ.

This clonotype was counted between two and nine times. The chain employs TRBV2 and TRBJ2-1; the D is unclear. The germline V and J ends were trimmed by 5 bases and 6 bases, with 8 bases remaining between them. Germline-derived CDR1 and CDR2 are SNHLY and FYNNEI. The CDR3 is 12 residues long. This CDR3 is CASSLLGNEQFF. CDR3 DNA: TGTGCCAGCAGTCTTCTAGGCAATGAGCAGTTCTTC.

This clonotype was seen repeatedly, ten times or more. This chain links TRBV28 with TRBJ2-1; weak D call: TRBD2 (6 bases). The CDR3 length is 14 residues. The germline gives CDR1 MDHEN, CDR2 SYDVKM. Trimming removed 8 bases at V and 6 bases at J, with 17 bases between. CDR3 sequence (DNA): TGTGCCAGCCATACCCCTGGGGGGTTCAATGAGCAGTTCTTC. Its translation is CASHTPGGFNEQFF.

To note about this clonotype: It may be a read error: a sequence one base away is much more abundant. This sequence joins TRBV12-3 or TRBV12-4 and TRBJ2-5; D unresolved. This CDR3 has 14 residues. Trimming left V 3 bases short and J 4 bases short, with 12 bases between. Written as DNA, the CDR3 is TGTGCCAGCAGTTTGGGCGGTGCGAGAGAGACCCAGTACTTC. Translation: CASSLGGARETQYF.

V usage is TRBV6-5 and J usage is TRBJ1-2; 7 nucleotides line up with TRBD1. With V trimmed by 1 base and J by 11 bases, 7 bases remained unmatched. From germline, CDR1 is MNHEY and CDR2 SVGAGI. CDR3 length: 13 residues. CDR3 nucleotide sequence: TGTGCCAGCAGTTACTTCCAGGGGGGTGGTTACACCTTC. Its protein product is CASSYFQGGGYTF.